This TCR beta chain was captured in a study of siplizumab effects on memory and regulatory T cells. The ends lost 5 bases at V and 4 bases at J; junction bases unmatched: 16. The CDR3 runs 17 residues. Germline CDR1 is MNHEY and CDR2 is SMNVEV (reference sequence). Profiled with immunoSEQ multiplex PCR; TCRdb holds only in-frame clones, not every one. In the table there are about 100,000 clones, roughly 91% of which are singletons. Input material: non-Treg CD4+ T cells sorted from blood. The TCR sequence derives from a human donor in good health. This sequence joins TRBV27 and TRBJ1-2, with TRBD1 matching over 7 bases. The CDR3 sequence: CASSPRTGADVSYGYTF. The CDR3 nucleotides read TGTGCCAGCAGTCCCCGGACAGGCGCCGATGTGAGCTATGGCTACACCTTC.